Sequencing of this TCR beta chain was carried out in a study of beta chain features in type 1 diabetes. The isolated RNA, all of it, was reverse transcribed, so expressed TCRB transcripts were what got sequenced. Generated by immunoSEQ multiplex PCR, the TCRdb table keeps only in-frame clones and is missing some. This table has some 150,000 clones, roughly an eighth appearing once. V dropped 6 bases and J dropped 5 bases, with 14 bases sitting between them. CDR1 is MNHEY and CDR2 is SVGAGI in the germline V gene. There are 13 residues in the CDR3. Points on this clone: Its antigen remains unidentified.

The study, taken as a whole, reports: There was a moderate but significant shortening of TCRB CDR3s in all four CD4+ subsets of Type 1 diabetes patients.

Sequencing was carried out using central memory CD4+ T cells from blood. This sequence originates from a man in his late teens or twenties with type 1 diabetes. The genes are TRBV6-5 and TRBJ2-7; D is perhaps TRBD1 (6 bases). CDR3 amino acids: CASSAIGGNEQYF. CDR3 bases: TGTGCCAGCAGCGCGATTGGGGGCAACGAGCAGTACTTC.